The rows below give T cell receptor beta chains drawn from one sample of a study of blood T cell repertoires in COVID-19. Generated by immunoSEQ multiplex PCR, the TCRdb table keeps only in-frame clones and is missing some. The table lists some 380,000 clones, about four fifths of them singletons, with 0.85% to 1.2% in the top ten. The sample consisted of peripheral blood. The receptors here all came from a human donor with acute or convalescent COVID-19. The donor label of this sample is uncertain. CDR3s include the opening cysteine and the closing phenylalanine or tryptophan. The D gene is left open where the match is weak. Rows give clone size only sometimes, using once, few, many, or a class for an expanded clone.

clone_size,d_call,j_call,v_call,cdr3_nt,cdr3_aa
NA,NA,TRBJ2-7,TRBV4-2,TGTGCCAGCAGCCCTTACCGGGACAAGTCCTACGAGCAGTACTTC,CASSPYRDKSYEQYF
once,TRBD1,TRBJ2-2,TRBV7-7,TGTGCCAGCAGCCAGAGGGCGACAGGGGTAGTTACCGGGGAGCTGTTTTTT,CASSQRATGVVTGELFF
NA,NA,TRBJ1-1,TRBV11-2,TGTGCCAGCAGCTTAGATATGAACACTGAAGCTTTCTTT,CASSLDMNTEAFF
NA,TRBD1,TRBJ1-2,TRBV27,TGTGCCAGCAGCCGGACAGGGGGCGGCTATGGCTACACCTTC,CASSRTGGGYGYTF
NA,NA,TRBJ2-7,TRBV20-1,TGCAGTGCTATATTAGAATACGAGCAGTACTTC,CSAILEYEQYF
NA,NA,TRBJ2-5,TRBV7-7,TGTGCCAGCAGCTCCGAGAGAGAGACCCAGTACTTC,CASSSERETQYF
NA,NA,TRBJ1-2,TRBV12-3/TRBV12-4,TGTGCCAGCAGGCCAGGGTTATATGGCTACACCTTC,CASRPGLYGYTF
NA,TRBD1,TRBJ1-2,TRBV7-9,TGTGCCAGCAGCTCTCGACAGGGGCCTAACTATGGCTACACCTTC,CASSSRQGPNYGYTF
NA,TRBD1,TRBJ2-7,TRBV7-9,TGTGCCAGCAGCTTAGGCGGACAGGTCGCCTACGAGCAGTACTTC,CASSLGGQVAYEQYF
NA,TRBD1,TRBJ1-5,TRBV7-2,TGTGCCAGCAGCTTCGGGACAGGGCCGAATCAGCCCCAGCATTTT,CASSFGTGPNQPQHF
NA,TRBD1,TRBJ2-7,TRBV7-9,TGTGCCAGCAGACAGGGGGCAGACGAGCAGTACTTC,CASRQGADEQYF
NA,TRBD1,TRBJ2-7,TRBV24-1,TGTGCCGCCTACCTCCCGGGACAGGGGGCCTACGAGCAGTACTTC,CAAYLPGQGAYEQYF
NA,TRBD1,TRBJ1-5,TRBV10-2,TGCGCCAGCAGGGGACAGAGTCATCAGCCCCAGCATTTT,CASRGQSHQPQHF
NA,TRBD2,TRBJ2-3,TRBV28,TGTGCCAGCAGGGGCGGACTAGCGGGGTTCAAGTATTTT,CASRGGLAGFKYF
NA,TRBD2,TRBJ2-3,TRBV23-1,TGCGCCAGCAGTCAATCGCCCTCGCGATTAGCGGGAGTTAACACAGATACGCAGTATTTT,CASSQSPSRLAGVNTDTQYF
NA,TRBD1,TRBJ1-5,TRBV28,TGTGCCAGCACCATAGGGGGCCGGGTGGAGCCCCAGCATTTT,CASTIGGRVEPQHF
few,TRBD1,TRBJ1-5,TRBV28,TGTGCCAGCGCCGACAGGGGGCCGAGGGGCAATCAGCCCCAGCATTTT,CASADRGPRGNQPQHF
NA,TRBD1,TRBJ1-2,TRBV6-5,TGTGCCAGCAGTCGGACAGGGAATGGCTACACCTTC,CASSRTGNGYTF
NA,TRBD1,TRBJ1-1,TRBV6-5,TGTGCCAGCAGTTACGGTGACAGGGTCAGGACTGAAGCTTTCTTT,CASSYGDRVRTEAFF
NA,TRBD1,TRBJ1-2,TRBV6-5,TGTGCCAGCGCCCGTCTAGGACAGGGAGTCTATGGCTACACCTTC,CASARLGQGVYGYTF
NA,NA,TRBJ1-1,TRBV18,TGTGCCAGCTCACCATCAGATAAGCGGGACACTGAAGCTTTCTTT,CASSPSDKRDTEAFF
once,NA,TRBJ2-1,TRBV29-1,TGCAGCGTTGAAAGCGGAGATCTCTCCTACAATGAGCAGTTCTTC,CSVESGDLSYNEQFF
NA,NA,TRBJ2-5,TRBV18,TGTGCCAGCTCACCTGTATCGTCTGTGCGGGAGACCCAGTACTTC,CASSPVSSVRETQYF
NA,TRBD1,TRBJ1-5,TRBV4-2,TGTGCCAGCAGCCAAGTCTCGGGACAGCATTTTAGCAATCAGCCCCAGCATTTT,CASSQVSGQHFSNQPQHF
NA,TRBD1,TRBJ1-2,TRBV6-6,TGTGCCAGCAGCGACAGGGGGCACGGCTATGGCTACACCTTC,CASSDRGHGYGYTF
NA,NA,TRBJ2-7,TRBV7-8,TGTGCCAGCACCGGATACCAGGGAATCACAGAAAAGCAGTACTTC,CASTGYQGITEKQYF
once,TRBD1,TRBJ1-1,TRBV18,TGTGCCAGCTCACCGACCGGACAGGCCGAAGCTTTCTTT,CASSPTGQAEAFF
NA,TRBD2,TRBJ2-7,TRBV18,TGTGCCAGCTCATCAACTAGCGGGAGAAGCGACGAGCAGTACTTC,CASSSTSGRSDEQYF
once,TRBD1,TRBJ2-7,TRBV6-6,TGTGCCAGCGGGCGAGGACAGGGGGTCAATGAGCAGTACTTC,CASGRGQGVNEQYF
NA,TRBD1,TRBJ2-2,TRBV10-3,TGTGCCATCAGTGAGTCGAAAGGGACAGGGGACACCGGGGAGCTGTTTTTT,CAISESKGTGDTGELFF
NA,NA,TRBJ2-3,TRBV5-5,TGTGCCAGCAGCTTGGGCGGATTCGCAGATACGCAGTATTTT,CASSLGGFADTQYF
NA,TRBD1,TRBJ1-2,TRBV5-5,TGTGCCAGCAGCTTTCAGATTCTTCCGGGACAGGGTCGAAATGGGTATGGCTACACCTTC,CASSFQILPGQGRNGYGYTF
NA,TRBD2,TRBJ2-5,TRBV4-2,TGTGCCAGCAGCCAAGAAGGAACTAGCGGGAAGACCCAGTACTTC,CASSQEGTSGKTQYF
NA,NA,TRBJ1-4,TRBV29-1,TGCAGCGTTGAGGCGACGGGGAATAAAGGAGGAAAACTGTTTTTT,CSVEATGNKGGKLFF
NA,TRBD2,TRBJ2-1,TRBV11-2,TGTGCCAGCAGCTTATTGCTAGCGGGGGACAATGAGCAGTTCTTC,CASSLLLAGDNEQFF
NA,TRBD1,TRBJ1-5,TRBV2,TGTGCCAGCAGTGGGGGGACAGTCAATCAGCCCCAGCATTTT,CASSGGTVNQPQHF
NA,NA,TRBJ1-2,TRBV11-3,TGTGCCAGCAGCCGCCGGACGGGGGACGGCTACACCTTC,CASSRRTGDGYTF
NA,TRBD1,TRBJ1-3,TRBV10-3,TGTGCCACCCGGGACAGGACCTCTGGAAACACCATATATTTT,CATRDRTSGNTIYF